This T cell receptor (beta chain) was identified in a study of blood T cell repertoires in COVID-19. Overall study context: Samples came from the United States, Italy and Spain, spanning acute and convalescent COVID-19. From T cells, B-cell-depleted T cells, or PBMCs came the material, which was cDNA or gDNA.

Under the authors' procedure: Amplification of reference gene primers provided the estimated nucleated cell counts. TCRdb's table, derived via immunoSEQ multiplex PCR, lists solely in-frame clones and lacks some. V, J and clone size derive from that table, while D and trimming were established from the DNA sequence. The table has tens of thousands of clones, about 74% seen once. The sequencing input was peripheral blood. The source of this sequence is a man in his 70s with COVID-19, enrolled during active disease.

The CDR3 bases are TGTGCCAGCAGCCAGATCCCGCCTGGCCGGGTCCCAAATGAGCAGTTCTTC. Its translation: CASSQIPPGRVPNEQFF. This chain uses TRBV3-1 (or the pseudogene TRBV3-2) with TRBJ2-1; D remains unclear. Trimming pared 3 bases from V and 7 bases from J, leaving 22 bases between. The germline CDR1 and CDR2 sequences are LGHDT and YNNKEL (reference sequence). The CDR3 covers 17 residues.